This T cell receptor (beta chain) was retrieved from a study of blood T cell repertoires in COVID-19. As for the study in general: Material from acute and convalescent COVID-19 was sourced from the United States, Italy and Spain.

Per the authors' pipeline: The assay estimated nucleated cells by amplifying reference gene primers. The protocol was immunoSEQ multiplex PCR, while the TCRdb copy is restricted to in-frame clones and leaves out a portion. V and J calls and clone size are as listed in that table; D and trimming were resolved from the DNA. The data contain some 290,000 clones, 86% of them singletons. Between the trimmed V and J ends, which lost 3 bases and 7 bases, there was a span of 7 bases. This CDR3 is built from 11 residues. The rearrangement links TRBV12-3 or TRBV12-4 to TRBJ2-7; D is undetermined. The receptor comes from a man aged 18 to 29 with active or convalescent COVID-19. The source material was peripheral blood. The CDR3 nucleotides read TGTGCCAGCAGTTTTTCGGTGGAGCAGTACTTC. As protein: CASSFSVEQYF.